Listed here are 23 T cell receptor beta chains from one sample, sequenced in a study of cytomegalovirus exposure and HLA in healthy donors. The PCR had 60 Vbeta and 13 Jbeta primers. TCRdb keeps only in-frame clones here, not all; method: immunoSEQ multiplex PCR. Of around 78,000 clones listed, around 60% are singletons. Sequenced input: PBMCs. The receptors stem from a man aged 25 to 40 in good health and CMV-seropositive.

The chain joins TRBV18 to TRBJ1-5; D possibly corresponds to TRBD1 (5 bases). The CDR3 spans 15 residues. V lost 3 bases and J lost 0, with 9 bases in between. CDR1 is KGHSH, CDR2 LQKENI, per germline. The CDR3 DNA follows: TGTGCCAGCTCACCGGCGGGGGGTAGCAATCAGCCCCAGCATTTT. Translation gives CASSPAGGSNQPQHF.

The chain links TRBV11-3 to TRBJ1-1; D is undetermined. Trimming shortened V by 1 base and J by 2 bases, and 8 bases separated the two germline ends. CDR1 SGHNT and CDR2 YENEEA come from the germline V gene. This CDR3 region has 14 residues. The CDR3 DNA is TGTGCCAGCAGCTTAGCCAGTTTAAACACTGAAGCTTTCTTT. Its translation: CASSLASLNTEAFF.

V usage is TRBV5-4 and J usage is TRBJ2-3; D perhaps matches TRBD1 (5 bases). Germline values: CDR1 SGHNT, CDR2 YYREEE (reference sequence). Trimming took 1 base from V and 6 from J, leaving 15 bases between them. The CDR3 sequence is 15 residues long. CDR3 sequence (DNA): TGTGCCAGCAGCTTGCAGGGTGTTATGTCCGATACGCAGTATTTT. As protein: CASSLQGVMSDTQYF.

This clone has only a few counts. The CDR3 bases are TGTGCCACCCGGAACAGGGCTAATGAAAAACTGTTTTTT. As protein: CATRNRANEKLFF. V gene TRBV6-5 combines with J gene TRBJ1-4, with D possibly matching TRBD1 (6 bases). Looked up from germline, CDR1 is MNHEY and CDR2 is SVGAGI. The V end lost 10 bases, the J end lost 3 bases, and 12 bases lay between the germline ends. The CDR3 consists of 13 residues.

V is TRBV19 and J is TRBJ1-5, with 10 bases matching TRBD1. Germline CDR1 and CDR2: LNHDA and SQIVND (reference sequence). The CDR3 is 15 residues long. Losses at the gene ends were 6 bases for V and 7 bases for J; bases not matched to a gene: 9. The CDR3, as DNA: TGTGCCAGTAGATCGGGACAGGGGCGGGGACAGCCCCAGCATTTT. The encoded protein is CASRSGQGRGQPQHF.

This clone appeared a few times. J is TRBJ2-3 and V is TRBV28; TRBD1 agrees at 9 bases. With 6 bases clipped from V and 7 bases from J, the junction kept 11 bases outside the gene matches. There are 15 residues in the CDR3. Germline CDR1 is MDHEN and CDR2 is SYDVKM. The CDR3 protein is CASSLRDRVAHTQYF. The CDR3 coding sequence is TGTGCCAGCAGCCTCCGGGACAGGGTAGCACATACGCAGTATTTT.

The DNA for the CDR3 is TGTGCCAGCAGCTCGACAGAGAACTATGGCTACACCTTC. As protein: CASSSTENYGYTF. The gene calls are TRBV7-9 and TRBJ1-2; perhaps TRBD1 as D (5 bases). V gave up 4 bases and J gave up 2 bases, with 8 bases separating them. The CDR3 has 13 amino acids. The germline V gene encodes CDR1 SEHNR and CDR2 FQNEAQ (reference sequence).

The rearrangement links TRBV28 to TRBJ1-4, with 7 bases fitting TRBD1. The CDR3 contains 13 residues. J gave up 8 bases and V 6 bases, and 6 bases lay outside the gene matches. Germline V lookup: CDR1 MDHEN, CDR2 SYDVKM. CDR3 nucleotide sequence: TGTGCCAGCAGCTGGGGACAGAGGGAAAAACTGTTTTTT. It encodes CASSWGQREKLFF.

J is TRBJ2-7 and V is TRBV27; tentative D call: TRBD1 (5 bases). From germline, CDR1 is MNHEY and CDR2 SMNVEV (reference sequence). Trimming left V 4 bases short and J 2 bases short, with 12 bases between. The CDR3 contains 14 residues. The chain's CDR3 is CASSWAGRTYEQYF. In DNA form, the CDR3 reads TGTGCCAGCAGTTGGGCAGGGCGAACCTACGAGCAGTACTTC.

This rearrangement joins TRBV9 to TRBJ1-2; D is perhaps TRBD1 (5 bases). Trimming pared 4 bases from V and 2 bases from J, leaving 9 bases between. This CDR3 spans 13 amino acids. Germline V CDR1 and CDR2: SGDLS, YYNGEE. In DNA form, the CDR3 reads TGTGCCAGCAGCCGAGACAGCAACTATGGCTACACCTTC. It codes for CASSRDSNYGYTF.

The rearrangement uses TRBV5-6 and TRBJ1-1; TRBD1 aligns across 9 bases. Germline assignment: CDR1 SGHDT and CDR2 YYEEEE. The CDR3 runs 14 residues. The V segment lost 5 bases and the J segment 4 bases; nucleotides outside the gene matches: 6. For the CDR3, the DNA is TGTGCCAGCAGTTCGGGGACAGGGACCACTGAAGCTTTCTTT. Its translation: CASSSGTGTTEAFF.

With respect to this clone: An end of the junction differs from the germline gene, which may be a read error. The rearrangement links TRBV28 to TRBJ1-4, with D hard to call. Germline assignment: CDR1 MDHEN and CDR2 SYDVKM. The CDR3 is made up of 14 amino acids. The CDR3 DNA sequence: TGTGCCAGCAGACTACACACCACTACTGAAAAACTGTTTTTT. Translating it yields CASRLHTTTEKLFF.

This clone is a singleton in its sample. This rearrangement joins TRBV9 to TRBJ1-2, with D perhaps TRBD1 (5 bases). The germline V and J ends were trimmed by 3 bases and 7 bases, with 7 bases remaining between them. The CDR3 has 11 amino acids. Germline loops: CDR1 SGDLS, CDR2 YYNGEE. The CDR3, as DNA: TGTGCCAGCAGCGATGGGGCTGGCTACACCTTC. This codes for CASSDGAGYTF.

The rearrangement joins TRBV14 to TRBJ2-7; D unresolved. CDR1 SGHDN and CDR2 FVKESK come from the germline V gene. This CDR3 region has 13 residues. V lost 2 bases and J 6 bases, leaving 11 bases between the germline ends. For the CDR3, the DNA is TGTGCCAGCAGCCAACAGAGGTCGGGCGAGCAGTACTTC. This gives the protein CASSQQRSGEQYF.

The chain links TRBV11-2 to TRBJ2-2; the D is unclear. This CDR3 contains 15 residues. V lost 6 bases, J lost 1 base, and 12 bases lay in between. Per germline, CDR1 SGHAT and CDR2 FQNNGV. Written as DNA, the CDR3 is TGTGCCAGCAGTCATGAGCCAGGGAACACCGGGGAGCTGTTTTTT. Protein: CASSHEPGNTGELFF. The variable domain in full, completed from reference TRBV11-2 and TRBJ2-2, reads EAGVAQSPRYKIIEKRQSVAFWCNPISGHATLYWYQQILGQGPKLLIQFQNNGVVDDSQLPKDRFSAERLKGVDSTLKIQPAKLEDSAVYLCASSHEPGNTGELFFGEGSRLTVL.

The chain has TRBV5-6 and TRBJ2-1; a weak D match, TRBD1 (6 bases). V lost 4 bases and J lost 3, with 14 bases in between. The CDR3 is 15 residues long. The V gene's germline CDR1 is SGHDT and CDR2 YYEEEE. CDR3 DNA sequence: TGTGCCAGCAGCCCCATGGGGGCCTACTACAATGAGCAGTTCTTC. Amino acid sequence: CASSPMGAYYNEQFF.

This clone has more than one count but fewer than ten. The rearrangement uses TRBV7-6 and TRBJ1-2; 10 bases are a match to TRBD1. The trim removed 2 bases at V and 8 bases at J, leaving 14 bases unmatched. Germline V lookup: CDR1 SGHVS, CDR2 FNYEAQ. The CDR3 loop spans 17 amino acids. Here the CDR3 DNA reads TGTGCCAGCAGCTTAAATTCCGGGACAGGGGCCGCTGGGGGCTACACCTTC. This encodes CASSLNSGTGAAGGYTF.

This clone has just a few counts. This chain connects TRBV19 to TRBJ2-7, with D possibly TRBD1 on 6 matching bases. The CDR3 loop spans 15 amino acids. The germline V gene encodes CDR1 LNHDA and CDR2 SQIVND (reference sequence). V dropped 0 bases and J dropped 7 bases, with 16 bases sitting between them. CDR3 sequence: CASSIDRAGAGEQYF. The CDR3 DNA reads as TGTGCCAGTAGTATAGATCGGGCAGGGGCTGGGGAGCAGTACTTC.

V is TRBV5-6 and J is TRBJ1-1; D gene uncertain. CDR1 is SGHDT, CDR2 YYEEEE, per germline. Trimming left V 5 bases short and J 5 bases short, with 16 bases between. This CDR3 contains 14 residues. The DNA of the CDR3 is TGTGCCAGCAGTCCCACCGGCAGGTATACTGAAGCTTTCTTT. Its translation is CASSPTGRYTEAFF. The full variable domain, in which reference TRBV5-6 and TRBJ1-1 provide the parts outside the CDR3, is DAGVTQSPTHLIKTRGQQVTLRCSPKSGHDTVSWYQQALGQGPQFIFQYYEEEERQRGNFPDRFSGHQFPNYSSELNVNALLLGDSALYLCASSPTGRYTEAFFGQGTRLTVV.

The genes are TRBV5-1 and TRBJ1-4; D unclear. Trimming removed 7 bases from V and 2 bases from J, with 12 bases in between. The CDR3 runs 14 residues. From germline, CDR1 is SGHRS and CDR2 YFSETQ. The CDR3 DNA reads as TGCGCCAGCTCCCGGGAGGGTACTAATGAAAAACTGTTTTTT. Translation: CASSREGTNEKLFF.

This clone was found a few times. One end of the junction does not line up with germline, which may come from a read error. This chain connects TRBV28 to TRBJ2-7; 8 bases agree with TRBD2. This CDR3 contains 11 residues. CDR1 and CDR2 (germline): MDHEN, SYDVKM. CDR3 nucleotide sequence: TGTGCCAGCAGTTATGCGGGGGGCGACTCCTTC. This codes for CASSYAGGDSF.

The genes are TRBV28 and TRBJ2-7, with a weak D call TRBD2 (6 bases). V lost 6 bases and J lost 6, with 15 bases in between. Germline V lookup: CDR1 MDHEN, CDR2 SYDVKM. CDR3 length equals 13 residues. DNA for the CDR3: TGTGCCAGCAGGGCGGGGATTTTACTCGAGCAGTACTTC. This gives the protein CASRAGILLEQYF.

This sequence joins TRBV28 and TRBJ2-7; D might be TRBD1 (6 bases). V was trimmed by 4 bases and J by 0 bases, leaving 16 bases between them. CDR3 length equals 16 residues. Germline loops: CDR1 MDHEN, CDR2 SYDVKM. The CDR3 sequence: CASSSPGQLSSYEQYF. In nucleotides, the CDR3 is TGTGCCAGCAGTTCCCCGGGACAACTGAGCTCCTACGAGCAGTACTTC.